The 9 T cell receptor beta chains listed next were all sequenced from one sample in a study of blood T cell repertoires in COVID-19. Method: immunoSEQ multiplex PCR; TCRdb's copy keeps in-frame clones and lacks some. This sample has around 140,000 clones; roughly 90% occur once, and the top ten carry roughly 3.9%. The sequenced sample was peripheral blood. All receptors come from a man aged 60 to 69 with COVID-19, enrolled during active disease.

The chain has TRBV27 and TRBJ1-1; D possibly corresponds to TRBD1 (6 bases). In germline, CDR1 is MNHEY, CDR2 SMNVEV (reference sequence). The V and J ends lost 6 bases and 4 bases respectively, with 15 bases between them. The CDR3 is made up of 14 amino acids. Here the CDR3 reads CASRYRAVGTEAFF. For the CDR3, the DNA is TGTGCCAGCAGGTACAGGGCCGTGGGCACTGAAGCTTTCTTT.

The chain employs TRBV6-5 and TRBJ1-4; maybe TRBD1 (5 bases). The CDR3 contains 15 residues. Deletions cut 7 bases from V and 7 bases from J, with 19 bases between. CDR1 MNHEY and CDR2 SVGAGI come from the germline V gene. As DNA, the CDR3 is TGTGCCAGCATTCGGGGACTAATCCCGACTGAAAAACTGTTTTTT. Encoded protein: CASIRGLIPTEKLFF.

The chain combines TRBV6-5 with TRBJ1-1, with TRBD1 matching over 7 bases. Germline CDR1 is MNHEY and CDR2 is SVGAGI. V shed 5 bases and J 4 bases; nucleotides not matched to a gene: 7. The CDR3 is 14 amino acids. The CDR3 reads CASSQTGVGTEAFF. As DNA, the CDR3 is TGTGCCAGCAGTCAAACAGGGGTGGGCACTGAAGCTTTCTTT.

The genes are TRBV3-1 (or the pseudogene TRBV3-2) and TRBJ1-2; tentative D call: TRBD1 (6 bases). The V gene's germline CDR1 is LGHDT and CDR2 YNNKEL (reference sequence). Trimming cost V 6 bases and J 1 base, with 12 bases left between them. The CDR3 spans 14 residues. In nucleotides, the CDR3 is TGTGCCAGCAGTTACAGGGTGGATAACTATGGCTACACCTTC. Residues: CASSYRVDNYGYTF.

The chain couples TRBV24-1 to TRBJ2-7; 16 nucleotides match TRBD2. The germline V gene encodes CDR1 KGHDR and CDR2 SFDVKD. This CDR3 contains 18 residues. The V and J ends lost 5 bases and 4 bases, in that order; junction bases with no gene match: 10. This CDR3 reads CATSGVPGLAGGRYEQYF. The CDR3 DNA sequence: TGTGCCACCAGTGGCGTCCCGGGACTAGCGGGGGGGAGGTACGAGCAGTACTTC.

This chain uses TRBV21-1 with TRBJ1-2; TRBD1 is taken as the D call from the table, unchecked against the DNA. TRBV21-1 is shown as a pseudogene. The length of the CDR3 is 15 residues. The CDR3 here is CASSKEQGASYGYTF. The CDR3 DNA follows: TGTGCCAGCAGCAAAGAACAGGGGGCGTCCTATGGCTACACCTTC.

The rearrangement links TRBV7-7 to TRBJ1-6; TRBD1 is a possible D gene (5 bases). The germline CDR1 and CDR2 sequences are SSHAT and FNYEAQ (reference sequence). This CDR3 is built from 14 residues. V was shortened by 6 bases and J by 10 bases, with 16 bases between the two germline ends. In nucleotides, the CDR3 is TGTGCCAGCAGTCGGGGGGAGTTAGGGTCACCCCTCCACTTT. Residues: CASSRGELGSPLHF.

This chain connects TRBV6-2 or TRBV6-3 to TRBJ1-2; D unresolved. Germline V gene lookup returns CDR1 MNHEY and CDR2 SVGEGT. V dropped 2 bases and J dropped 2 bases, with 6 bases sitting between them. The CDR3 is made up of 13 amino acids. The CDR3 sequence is CASSYTVNYGYTF. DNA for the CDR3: TGTGCCAGCAGTTACACAGTCAACTATGGCTACACCTTC.

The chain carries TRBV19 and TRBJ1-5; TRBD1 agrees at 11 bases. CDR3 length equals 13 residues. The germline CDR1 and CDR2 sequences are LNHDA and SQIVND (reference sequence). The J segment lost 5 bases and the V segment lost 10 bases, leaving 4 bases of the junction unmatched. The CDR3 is CATRDRGDQPQHF. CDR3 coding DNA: TGTGCCACTCGGGACAGGGGGGATCAGCCCCAGCATTTT.